This T cell receptor (beta chain) derives from a study of T cell repertoires in cytomegalovirus infection. Overall study: Carrying CMV and the relevant HLA type showed in public TCR beta signatures.

TCRdb used MiXCR to reprocess the reads, holding one entry per CDR3 protein. The sample holds about 250,000 distinct CDR3 sequences, 6.5% seen once. Germline-derived CDR1 and CDR2 are SQVTM and ANQGSEA. There are 16 residues in the CDR3. Trimming pared 0 bases from V and 0 bases from J, leaving 11 bases between. This clonotype was seen repeatedly, ten times or more. Its target is unknown. Notes on the study in general: Cumulative public TCR beta family frequency identified carriers of CMV plus the relevant HLA. The ex vivo response was dominated by HLA-C-restricted CMV-specific TCR beta clonotypes.

The sample taken for sequencing was PBMCs. The V call is TRBV29-1, the J call TRBJ2-2, with D perhaps TRBD1 or TRBD2 (5 bases each). The receptor comes from a human donor in good health (CMV status not recorded). Some clones in this sample may be carry-over from other donors' samples. The CDR3 DNA reads as TGCAGCGTTGAAGAGAGGGGAATCGCGAACACCGGGGAGCTGTTTTTT. This sequence encodes CSVEERGIANTGELFF.